This TCR beta chain was found in a study of STAT5B mutations in CD4+ large granular lymphocyte leukemia. The assay was immunoSEQ multiplex PCR, and TCRdb's table has in-frame clones only and misses some. The sample lists approximately 30,000 clones; 76% were seen once. There are 15 residues in the CDR3. CDR1 and CDR2 from the germline V gene are SNHLY and FYNNEI. V shed 4 bases and J 3 bases; nucleotides not matched to a gene: 5. The rearrangement joins TRBV2 to TRBJ2-1; 8 bases map to TRBD2. Sequencing was performed on CD4+ T cells from blood buffy coats. The clonotype originates from a human donor in good health. The CDR3, as DNA: TGTGCCAGCAGTGCGGAACTAGCGGTCTACAATGAGCAGTTCTTC. Protein sequence: CASSAELAVYNEQFF.